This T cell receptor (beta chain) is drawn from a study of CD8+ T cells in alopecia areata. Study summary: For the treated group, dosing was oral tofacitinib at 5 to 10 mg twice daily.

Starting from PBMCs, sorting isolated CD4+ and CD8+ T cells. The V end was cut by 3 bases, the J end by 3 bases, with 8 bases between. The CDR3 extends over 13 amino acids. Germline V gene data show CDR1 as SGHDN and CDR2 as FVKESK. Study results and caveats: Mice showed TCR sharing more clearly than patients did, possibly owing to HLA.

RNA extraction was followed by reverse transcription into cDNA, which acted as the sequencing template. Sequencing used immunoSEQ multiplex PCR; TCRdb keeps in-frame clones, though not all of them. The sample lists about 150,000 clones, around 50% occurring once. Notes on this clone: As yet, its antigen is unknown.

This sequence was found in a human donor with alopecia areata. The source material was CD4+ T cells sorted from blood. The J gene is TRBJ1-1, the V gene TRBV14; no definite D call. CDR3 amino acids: CASSQSSYTEAFF. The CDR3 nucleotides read TGTGCCAGCAGCCAGAGCTCGTACACTGAAGCTTTCTTT.